This TCR beta chain derives from a study of blood T cell repertoires in COVID-19. Germline lookup yields CDR1 SGHRS and CDR2 YFSETQ. Between the trimmed V and J ends, which lost 4 bases and 4 bases, there was a span of 9 bases. The CDR3 contains 13 residues. Using immunoSEQ multiplex PCR, the repertoire was profiled, and TCRdb retains in-frame clones only, with some absent. The data show under 250,000 clones, with around nine tenths seen just once and 11% held by the top ten. The sample was PBMCs or T cells enriched from blood (not recorded which). The sequence was obtained from a man aged 25 to 45 who had recovered from COVID-19. This chain connects TRBV5-1 to TRBJ1-3, with unresolved D. CDR3 sequence (DNA): TGCGCCAGCAGCCGCCACGAGGGAAACACCATATATTTT. This gives the protein CASSRHEGNTIYF.